The source of this T cell receptor beta chain is a study of OX40 agonist ivuxolimab in advanced cancers. CDR1 is MDHEN, CDR2 SYDVKM, per germline. J gave up 0 bases and V 3 bases, and 10 bases lay outside the gene matches. This CDR3 is built from 17 residues. The assay was immunoSEQ multiplex PCR, and TCRdb's table has in-frame clones only and misses some. The sample lists some 35,000 clones, roughly 80% occurring once. Sample: CD4+ or CD8+ T cells sorted from blood, taken in a trial of the OX40 agonist ivuxolimab. The TCR sequence derives from an adult with an advanced solid tumor such as melanoma, head and neck, liver or kidney cancer. The chain carries TRBV28 and TRBJ1-1; 7 bases align to TRBD1. CDR3 region: CASSLPNWDSLNTEAFF. For the CDR3, the DNA is TGTGCCAGCAGTTTGCCCAATTGGGACAGTCTGAACACTGAAGCTTTCTTT.